These 17 T cell receptor beta chains were all obtained from the same sample, sequenced in a study of blood T cell repertoires in COVID-19. Sequenced by immunoSEQ multiplex PCR; TCRdb stores in-frame clones only, minus some. The sample carries about 170,000 clones, around four fifths recorded once. Sequenced input: PBMCs or T cells enriched from blood (not recorded which). These receptors were obtained from a woman between 45 and 65 years old in a cohort exposed to, infected with or recovered from COVID-19 (not recorded which).

In this sample, this clone turned up a few times. The chain couples TRBV4-1 to TRBJ1-2, with 8 bases that match TRBD1. This CDR3 contains 15 residues. Looked up from germline, CDR1 is MGHRA and CDR2 is YSYEKL. V shed 0 bases and J 3 bases; nucleotides not matched to a gene: 3. DNA of the CDR3: TGCGCCAGCAGCCAAGACAGGGGGCTAGACTATGGCTACACCTTC. This sequence encodes CASSQDRGLDYGYTF.

This clone was counted once. The chain recombines TRBV5-4 with TRBJ2-7; no reliable D call. There are 15 residues in the CDR3. Germline V gives CDR1 SGHNT, CDR2 YYREEE (reference sequence). V gave up 1 base and J gave up 0 bases, with 11 bases separating them. CDR3: CASSLRLLNSYEQYF. In nucleotides, the CDR3 is TGTGCCAGCAGCTTGCGACTCCTAAACTCCTACGAGCAGTACTTC.

The V call is TRBV14, the J call TRBJ1-1, with D possibly TRBD1 on 5 matching bases. Per germline, CDR1 SGHDN and CDR2 FVKESK. Trimming took 4 bases from V and 0 from J, leaving 15 bases between them. This CDR3 has 16 residues. The CDR3 reads CASSPGLNPLNTEAFF. The CDR3 region has the DNA TGTGCCAGCAGCCCGGGACTGAACCCCTTGAACACTGAAGCTTTCTTT.

Only one count was recorded for this clone. The chain couples TRBV7-2 to TRBJ2-5, with D possibly TRBD2 on 6 matching bases. V was clipped by 5 bases and J by 5 bases, with 18 bases between them. CDR3 size: 15 residues. Germline CDR1 SGHTA, CDR2 FQGNSA. The DNA for the CDR3 is TGTGCCAGCAGCAAAGAAGCTAGCGAGGTGGAGACCCAGTACTTC. Its translation is CASSKEASEVETQYF.

This chain joins TRBV2 and TRBJ2-4; perhaps TRBD1 as D (6 bases). The V gene's germline CDR1 is SNHLY and CDR2 FYNNEI. The CDR3 has 16 amino acids. Deletions cut 2 bases from V and 1 base from J, with 12 bases between. CDR3 amino acids: CASSESRGRAKNIQYF. The CDR3 DNA sequence: TGTGCCAGCAGTGAATCCAGGGGCCGCGCCAAAAACATTCAGTACTTC.

This chain links TRBV29-1 with TRBJ1-1; TRBD1 agrees at 8 bases. V lost 3 bases to trimming and J lost 14 bases; unmatched junction nucleotides: 5. Germline V lookup: CDR1 SQVTM, CDR2 ANQGSEA. The CDR3 covers 10 residues. DNA for the CDR3: TGCAGCGTTGATGGCCAGGGGGCCTTCTTT. It is translated as CSVDGQGAFF.

The chain combines TRBV2 with TRBJ1-5, with unresolved D. The CDR3 sequence is 16 residues long. Germline V gene data show CDR1 as SNHLY and CDR2 as FYNNEI. V was clipped by 5 bases and J by 2 bases, with 16 bases between them. The CDR3 sequence: CASSKRQQLGNQPQHF. The CDR3 nucleotides are TGTGCCAGCAGTAAGAGACAACAATTGGGCAATCAGCCCCAGCATTTT.

The V gene is TRBV6-5, the J gene TRBJ2-7; 9 bases agree with TRBD1. The CDR3 is 13 residues long. V lost 7 bases and J lost 5; bases outside the gene matches: 6. Per the germline V gene, CDR1 is MNHEY and CDR2 is SVGAGI. The CDR3 nucleotides are TGTGCCAGCAAGGGGGACAGGGCCGACGAGCAGTACTTC. It is translated as CASKGDRADEQYF.

The table lists this clone with a few counts. This chain uses TRBV5-5 with TRBJ2-5; TRBD2 is a possible D gene (5 bases). The CDR3 sequence is 13 residues long. V shed 3 bases and J shed 9 bases, with 15 bases lying between them. In germline, CDR1 is SGHKS, CDR2 YYEKEE (reference sequence). DNA of the CDR3: TGTGCCAGCAGCTCGGACTCCGGCACGGCCCAGTACTTC. Its protein product is CASSSDSGTAQYF.

This rearrangement joins TRBV7-9 to TRBJ2-1; 7 bases are shared with TRBD1. The CDR3 contains 16 residues. Trimming at V came to 2 bases and at J to 2 bases, leaving 6 bases not matched to a gene. CDR1 SEHNR and CDR2 FQNEAQ come from the germline V gene (reference sequence). The CDR3 sequence is CASSLPPGTAYNEQFF. CDR3 in DNA: TGTGCCAGCAGCTTACCCCCCGGGACAGCCTACAATGAGCAGTTCTTC.

The rearrangement links TRBV7-9 to TRBJ1-2, with D possibly TRBD1 on 5 matching bases. V was shortened by 6 bases and J by 8 bases, with 13 bases between the two germline ends. The CDR3 has 12 residues. CDR1 is SEHNR, CDR2 FQNEAQ, per germline (reference sequence). The CDR3 here is CASSSRVWGYTF. The CDR3, as DNA: TGTGCCAGCAGTAGCAGGGTGTGGGGCTACACCTTC.

This sequence joins TRBV18 and TRBJ2-7, with TRBD2 identical over 7 bases. The V gene's germline CDR1 is KGHSH and CDR2 LQKENI. V was clipped by 1 base and J by 3 bases; unmatched bases: 3. The CDR3 covers 14 residues. Here the CDR3 reads CASSPLLADYEQYF. CDR3 bases: TGTGCCAGCTCACCACTCCTAGCGGACTACGAGCAGTACTTC.

The rearrangement links TRBV5-1 to TRBJ2-5, with 7 bases aligning to TRBD1. Trimming took 3 bases from V and 4 from J; bases not matched to a gene: 9. The CDR3 extends over 15 amino acids. Germline-derived CDR1 and CDR2 are SGHRS and YFSETQ. Here the CDR3 DNA reads TGCGCCAGCAGCTCCGAAGACAGGGCACGAGAGACCCAGTACTTC. Encoded protein: CASSSEDRARETQYF.

This clone has only one observation. This sequence joins TRBV23-1 and TRBJ2-1; D may be TRBD2 (6 bases). TRBV23-1 is an ORF; its function is uncertain. This CDR3 has 11 amino acids. Trimming took off 9 bases at V and 7 bases at J, with 10 bases between the two ends. CDR3 nucleotides: TGCGCCAGGGGCGGGGAGAATGAGCAGTTCTTC. This translates into CARGGENEQFF.

The chain links TRBV5-4 to TRBJ1-1; D gene ambiguous. V shed 4 bases and J shed 1 base, with 8 bases lying between them. Germline values: CDR1 SGHNT, CDR2 YYREEE (reference sequence). The CDR3 is made up of 13 amino acids. CDR3 amino acids: CASSEGENTEAFF. CDR3 in DNA: TGTGCCAGCAGCGAAGGAGAGAACACTGAAGCTTTCTTT.

This chain's CDR3 is CASSTGRGFEQYF. In DNA form, the CDR3 reads TGTGCCAGCAGTACCGGAAGGGGCTTCGAGCAGTACTTC. V gene TRBV27 combines with J gene TRBJ2-7; perhaps TRBD1 as D (5 bases). The V and J ends lost 5 bases and 6 bases respectively, with 14 bases between them. Germline V gene data show CDR1 as MNHEY and CDR2 as SMNVEV (reference sequence). The CDR3 consists of 13 residues.

This clone showed up just once. This chain uses TRBV3-1 (or the pseudogene TRBV3-2) with TRBJ2-5; TRBD2 aligns across 7 bases. The CDR3 has 16 residues. V dropped 5 bases and J dropped 4; count of bases not matched to a gene: 13. CDR1 is LGHDT and CDR2 is YNNKEL in the germline V gene (reference sequence). Written as DNA, the CDR3 is TGTGCCAGCAGCGCCCACCCGGCGGGAGACGGAGAGACCCAGTACTTC. It yields the protein CASSAHPAGDGETQYF.